This TCR beta chain appears in the sequencing data of a study of blood T cell repertoires in COVID-19. Libraries were prepared by immunoSEQ multiplex PCR; TCRdb keeps only in-frame clonotypes and omits some of them. The sample has 100,000 or so clones, approximately 86% seen once; the top ten hold approximately 2.5%. Categorization into cohorts depended on clinical history that participants reported. The CDR3 extends over 13 amino acids. V shed 6 bases and J shed 7 bases, with 15 bases lying between them. The V gene's germline CDR1 is MDHEN and CDR2 SYDVKM. The receptor's source is a woman aged 50 to 60 who had recovered from COVID-19. Source material: PBMCs or T cells enriched from blood (not recorded which). The chain joins TRBV28 to TRBJ1-2; D call uncertain. Written as DNA, the CDR3 is TGTGCCAGCAGCGAGGGAAAATCGGGTGGCTACACCTTC. Translated: CASSEGKSGGYTF.